This T cell receptor beta chain was obtained from a study of ipilimumab plus nivolumab after autologous stem cell transplantation. Study details: Patients received a median of about five ipilimumab and roughly eight nivolumab doses.

Germline V gives CDR1 ENHRY, CDR2 SYGVKD. The CDR3 consists of 15 residues. A remark on this clone: Germline is not matched at one junction end, which may reflect a read error. Other DNA sequences in this sample translate to the same CDR3.

Sequencing used immunoSEQ multiplex PCR; TCRdb keeps in-frame clones, though not all of them. The data hold some 9,800 clones, with 78% observed a single time. The clonotype comes from a male donor with diffuse large B-cell lymphoma. This chain joins TRBV10-3 and TRBJ1-4, with 7 bases identical to TRBD1. This specimen consisted of PBMCs, obtained in a trial of ipilimumab plus nivolumab as post-transplant consolidation. The DNA of the CDR3 is TGTGCCATCAGTGAGACAGGGGCAACTAACGAAAAACTGTTTTTT. It codes for CAISETGATNEKLFF.